This TCR beta chain appears in the sequencing data of a study of blood T cell repertoires in COVID-19. At the level of the study: Material from acute and convalescent COVID-19 was sourced from the United States, Italy and Spain. PBMCs, B-cell-depleted T cells, or T cells provided the cDNA or gDNA that made up the material.

V was clipped by 3 bases and J by 0 bases; unmatched bases: 5. The CDR3 extends over 16 amino acids. Germline values: CDR1 KGHSH, CDR2 LQKENI. Generated by immunoSEQ multiplex PCR, the TCRdb table keeps only in-frame clones and is missing some. The sample holds about 290,000 clones, about 89% seen once. Which cohort a participant joined came from the clinical history participants gave. The sample comprised PBMCs or T cells enriched from blood (not recorded which). The receptor comes from a woman in her forties who had recovered from COVID-19. The chain uses TRBV18 and TRBJ2-3; 8 nucleotides line up with TRBD2. This chain's CDR3 is CASSPRGGTSTDTQYF. The CDR3 DNA reads TGTGCCAGCTCACCTCGGGGGGGTACTAGCACAGATACGCAGTATTTT.